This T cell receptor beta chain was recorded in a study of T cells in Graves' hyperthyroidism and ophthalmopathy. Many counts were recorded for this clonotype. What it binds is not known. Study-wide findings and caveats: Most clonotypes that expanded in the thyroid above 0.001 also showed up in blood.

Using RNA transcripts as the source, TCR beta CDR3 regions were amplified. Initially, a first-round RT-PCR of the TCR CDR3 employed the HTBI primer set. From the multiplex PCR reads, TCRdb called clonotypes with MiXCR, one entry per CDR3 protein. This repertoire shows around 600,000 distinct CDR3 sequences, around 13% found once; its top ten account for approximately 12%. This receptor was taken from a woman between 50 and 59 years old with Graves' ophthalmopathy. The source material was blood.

The CDR3 sequence: CASSLGGTGAFF. The DNA of the CDR3 is TGTGCCAGCAGCTTGGGGGGGACGGGGGCTTTCTTT. The rearrangement links TRBV12-3 or TRBV12-4 to TRBJ1-1; D might be TRBD1 (5 bases). This CDR3 has 12 residues. V lost 6 bases and J 11 bases, leaving 16 bases between the germline ends.